The sequence of this TCR beta chain was determined in a study of early T cells in non-severe SARS-CoV-2 infection. There are a few counts of this clonotype. V lost 3 bases to trimming and J lost 14 bases, with 18 bases between them. CDR1 and CDR2 (germline): DFQATT, SNEGSKA (reference sequence). This CDR3 region has 12 residues. TCRdb re-called the 5' RACE reads with MiXCR, one entry per CDR3 protein. The repertoire includes approximately 46,000 distinct CDR3 sequences, 6% to 6.5% of them detected once, and 9.5% to 15% sits in the top ten. Sequenced input: whole blood. This chain uses TRBV20-1 with TRBJ2-3, with D tentatively TRBD2 (6 bases). The sequence was obtained from an adult who was a healthcare worker with PCR-confirmed SARS-CoV-2 infection or an uninfected control (not recorded which). The CDR3: CSASRDSTSGYF. DNA for the CDR3: TGCAGTGCTAGTCGGGACTCCACTTCGGGGTATTTT.